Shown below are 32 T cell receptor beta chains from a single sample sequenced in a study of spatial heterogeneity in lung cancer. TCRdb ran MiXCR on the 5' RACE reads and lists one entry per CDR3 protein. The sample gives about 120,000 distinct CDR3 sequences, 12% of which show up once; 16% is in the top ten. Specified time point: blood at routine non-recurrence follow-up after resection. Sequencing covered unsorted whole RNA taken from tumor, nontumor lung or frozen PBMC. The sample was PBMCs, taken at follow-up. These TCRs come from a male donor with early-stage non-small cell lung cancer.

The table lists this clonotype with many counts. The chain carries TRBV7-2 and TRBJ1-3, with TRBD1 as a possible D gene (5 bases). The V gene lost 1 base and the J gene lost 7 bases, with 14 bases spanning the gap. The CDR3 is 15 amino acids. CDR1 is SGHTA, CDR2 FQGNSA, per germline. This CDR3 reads CASSLGSRVWNTIYF. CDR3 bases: TGTGCCAGCAGCTTAGGGTCCAGGGTGTGGAACACCATATATTTT.

In DNA, the CDR3 is TGTGCCAGCAGTCCACTGATTAGTAATTCACCCCTCCACTTT. Amino acids: CASSPLISNSPLHF. This sequence joins TRBV28 and TRBJ1-6; D uncertain. V was pared by 5 bases and J by 6 bases, with 11 bases between. Germline V gives CDR1 MDHEN, CDR2 SYDVKM. This CDR3 has 14 amino acids.

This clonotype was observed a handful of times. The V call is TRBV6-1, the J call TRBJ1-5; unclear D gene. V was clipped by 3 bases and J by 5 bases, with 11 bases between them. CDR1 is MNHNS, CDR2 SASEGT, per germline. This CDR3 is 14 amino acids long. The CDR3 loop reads CASSERQPYQPQHF. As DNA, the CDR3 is TGTGCCAGCAGTGAGAGGCAGCCATATCAGCCCCAGCATTTT.

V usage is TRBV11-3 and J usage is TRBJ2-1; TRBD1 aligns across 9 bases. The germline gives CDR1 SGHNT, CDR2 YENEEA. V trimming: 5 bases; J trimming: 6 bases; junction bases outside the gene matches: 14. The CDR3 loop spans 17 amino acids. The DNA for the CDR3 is TGTGCCAGCAGCCCGGGAGGCTGGGACAGGGAAAGCAATGAGCAGTTCTTC. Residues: CASSPGGWDRESNEQFF.

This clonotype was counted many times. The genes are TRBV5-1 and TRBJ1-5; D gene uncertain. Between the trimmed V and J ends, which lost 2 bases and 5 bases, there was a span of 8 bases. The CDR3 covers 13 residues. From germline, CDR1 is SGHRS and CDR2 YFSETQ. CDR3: CASSFTGDQPQHF. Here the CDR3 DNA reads TGCGCCAGCAGCTTTACGGGAGATCAGCCCCAGCATTTT.

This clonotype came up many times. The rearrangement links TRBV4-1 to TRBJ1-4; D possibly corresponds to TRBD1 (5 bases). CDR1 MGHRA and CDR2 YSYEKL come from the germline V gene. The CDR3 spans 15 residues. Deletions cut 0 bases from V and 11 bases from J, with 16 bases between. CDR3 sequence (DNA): TGCGCCAGCAGCCAAGAACAGGCCGGAATGAGGAAACTGTTTTTT. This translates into CASSQEQAGMRKLFF.

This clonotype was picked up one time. The CDR3 here is CASSLLQGNTGELFF. Written as DNA, the CDR3 is TGTGCCAGCAGTTTGCTCCAGGGGAACACCGGGGAGCTGTTTTTT. This sequence joins TRBV12-3 or TRBV12-4 and TRBJ2-2; a weak D match, TRBD1 (5 bases). V lost 3 bases and J lost 1, with 9 bases in between. This CDR3 contains 15 residues.

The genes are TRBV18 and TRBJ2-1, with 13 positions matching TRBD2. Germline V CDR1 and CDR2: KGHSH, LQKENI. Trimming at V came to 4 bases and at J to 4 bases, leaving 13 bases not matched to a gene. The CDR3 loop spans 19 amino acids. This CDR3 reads CASSLRTSGGAKSYNEQFF. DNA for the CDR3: TGTGCCAGCTCACTTCGGACTAGCGGGGGAGCAAAATCATACAATGAGCAGTTCTTC.

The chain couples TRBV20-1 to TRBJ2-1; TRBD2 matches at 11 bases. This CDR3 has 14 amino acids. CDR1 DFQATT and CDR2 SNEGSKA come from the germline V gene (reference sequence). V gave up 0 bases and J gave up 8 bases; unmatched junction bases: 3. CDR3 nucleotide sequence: TGCAGTGCTAGAGACCCGACTAGCGGGGATGAGCAGTTCTTC. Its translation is CSARDPTSGDEQFF.

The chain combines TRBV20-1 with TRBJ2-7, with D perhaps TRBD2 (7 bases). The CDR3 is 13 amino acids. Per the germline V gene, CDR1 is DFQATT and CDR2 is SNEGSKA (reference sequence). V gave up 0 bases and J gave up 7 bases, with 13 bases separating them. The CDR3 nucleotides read TGCAGTGCTAGAGATCCCGGGGGGCGGGAGCAGTACTTC. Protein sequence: CSARDPGGREQYF.

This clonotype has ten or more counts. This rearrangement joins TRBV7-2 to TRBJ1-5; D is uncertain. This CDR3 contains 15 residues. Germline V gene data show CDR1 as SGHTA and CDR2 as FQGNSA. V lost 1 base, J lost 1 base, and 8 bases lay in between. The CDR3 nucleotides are TGTGCCAGCAGCTTAGGTAGTCGCAGCAATCAGCCCCAGCATTTT. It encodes CASSLGSRSNQPQHF.

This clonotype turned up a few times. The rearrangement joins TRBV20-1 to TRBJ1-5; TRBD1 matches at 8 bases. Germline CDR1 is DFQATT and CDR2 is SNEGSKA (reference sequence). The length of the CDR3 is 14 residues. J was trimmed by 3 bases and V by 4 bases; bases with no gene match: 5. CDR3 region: CSAKTGGNNQPQHF. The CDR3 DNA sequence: TGCAGTGCTAAAACAGGGGGTAACAATCAGCCCCAGCATTTT.

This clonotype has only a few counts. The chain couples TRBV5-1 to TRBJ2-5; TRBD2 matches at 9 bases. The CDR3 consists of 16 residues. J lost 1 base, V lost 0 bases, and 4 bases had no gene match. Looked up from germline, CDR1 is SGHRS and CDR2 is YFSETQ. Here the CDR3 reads CASSLDPSGAQETQYF. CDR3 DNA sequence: TGCGCCAGCAGCTTGGACCCTAGCGGGGCCCAAGAGACCCAGTACTTC.

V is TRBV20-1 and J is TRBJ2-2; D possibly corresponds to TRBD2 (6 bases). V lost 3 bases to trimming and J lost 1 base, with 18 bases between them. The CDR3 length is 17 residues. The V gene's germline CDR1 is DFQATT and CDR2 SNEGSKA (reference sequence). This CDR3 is CSASSRERRGNTGELFF. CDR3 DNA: TGCAGTGCTAGTTCCAGAGAACGGCGGGGGAACACCGGGGAGCTGTTTTTT.

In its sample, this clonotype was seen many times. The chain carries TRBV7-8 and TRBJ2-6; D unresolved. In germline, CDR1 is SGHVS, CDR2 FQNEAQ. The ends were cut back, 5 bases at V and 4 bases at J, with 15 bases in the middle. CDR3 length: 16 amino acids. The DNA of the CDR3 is TGTGCCAGCAGCCATTGGCGGTTTTCCGGGGCCAACGTCCTGACTTTC. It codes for CASSHWRFSGANVLTF.

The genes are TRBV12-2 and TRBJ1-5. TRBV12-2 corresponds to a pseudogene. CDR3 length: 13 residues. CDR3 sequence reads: CASRLKSNQPQHF. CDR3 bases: TGTGCAAGTCGCTTAAAGAGCAATCAGCCCCAGCATTTT.

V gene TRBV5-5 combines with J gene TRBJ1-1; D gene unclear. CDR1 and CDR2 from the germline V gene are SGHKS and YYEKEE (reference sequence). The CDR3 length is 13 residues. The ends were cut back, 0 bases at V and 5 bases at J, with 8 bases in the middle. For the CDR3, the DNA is TGTGCCAGCAGCTTGGAATGGCCGACTGAAGCTTTCTTT. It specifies CASSLEWPTEAFF.

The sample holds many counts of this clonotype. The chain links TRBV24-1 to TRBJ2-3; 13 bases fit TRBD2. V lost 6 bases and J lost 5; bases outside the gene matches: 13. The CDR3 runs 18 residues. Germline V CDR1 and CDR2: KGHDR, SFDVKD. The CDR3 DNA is TGTGCCACCAGTCCTACCCTAGGAACTAGCGGGGGGGAAGATACGCAGTATTTT. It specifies CATSPTLGTSGGEDTQYF.

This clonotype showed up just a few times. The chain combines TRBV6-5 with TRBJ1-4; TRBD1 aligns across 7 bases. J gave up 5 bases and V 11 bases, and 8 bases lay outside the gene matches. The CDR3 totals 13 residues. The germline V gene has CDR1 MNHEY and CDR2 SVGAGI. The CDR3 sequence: CAVRDSINEKLFF. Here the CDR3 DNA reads TGTGCCGTGCGGGACAGTATAAATGAAAAACTGTTTTTT.

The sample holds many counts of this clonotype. CDR3 sequence: CSTGQGVGDTQYF. The DNA for the CDR3 is TGCAGCACAGGACAGGGGGTCGGAGATACGCAGTATTTT. The rearrangement uses TRBV29-1 and TRBJ2-3, with 10 bases aligning to TRBD1. The CDR3 is 13 amino acids. CDR1 and CDR2 (germline): SQVTM, ANQGSEA. V was clipped by 8 bases and J by 5 bases; unmatched bases: 7.

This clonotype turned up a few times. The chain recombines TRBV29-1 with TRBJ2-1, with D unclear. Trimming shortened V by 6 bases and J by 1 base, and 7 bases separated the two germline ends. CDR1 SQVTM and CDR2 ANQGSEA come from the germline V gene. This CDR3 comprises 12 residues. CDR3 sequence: CSVHHSYNEQFF. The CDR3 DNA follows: TGCAGCGTCCACCATTCCTACAATGAGCAGTTCTTC.

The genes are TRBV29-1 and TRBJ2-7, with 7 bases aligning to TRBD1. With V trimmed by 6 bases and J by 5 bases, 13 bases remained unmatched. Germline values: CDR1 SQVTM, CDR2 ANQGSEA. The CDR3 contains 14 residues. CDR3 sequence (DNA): TGCAGCGTGAGGGGGCGGGCAGGCGTCCACGAGCAGTACTTC. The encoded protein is CSVRGRAGVHEQYF.

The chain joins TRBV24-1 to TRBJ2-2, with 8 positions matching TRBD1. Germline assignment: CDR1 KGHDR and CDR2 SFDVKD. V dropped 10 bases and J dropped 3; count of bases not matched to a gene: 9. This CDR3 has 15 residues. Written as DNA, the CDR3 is TGTGCCACAGGCGGACAGGGACCTTACACCGGGGAGCTGTTTTTT. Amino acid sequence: CATGGQGPYTGELFF.

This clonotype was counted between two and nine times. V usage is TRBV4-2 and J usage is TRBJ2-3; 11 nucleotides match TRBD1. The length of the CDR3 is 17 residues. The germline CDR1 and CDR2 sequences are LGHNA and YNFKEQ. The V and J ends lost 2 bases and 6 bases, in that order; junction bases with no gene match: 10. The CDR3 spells CASSQRLGQGATDTQYF. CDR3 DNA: TGTGCCAGCAGCCAACGCCTAGGACAGGGGGCAACGGATACGCAGTATTTT.

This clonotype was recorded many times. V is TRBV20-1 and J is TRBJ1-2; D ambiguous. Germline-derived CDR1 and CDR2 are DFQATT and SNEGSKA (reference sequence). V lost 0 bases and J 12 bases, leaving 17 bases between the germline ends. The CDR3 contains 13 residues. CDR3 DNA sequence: TGCAGTGCTAGAGATTTGGCCCTACCGATCGACACCTTC. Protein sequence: CSARDLALPIDTF.

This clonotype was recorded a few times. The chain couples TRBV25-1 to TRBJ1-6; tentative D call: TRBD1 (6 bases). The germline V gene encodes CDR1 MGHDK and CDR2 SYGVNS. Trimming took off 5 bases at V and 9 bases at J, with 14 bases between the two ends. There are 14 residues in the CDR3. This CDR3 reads CASSLTGMFSPLHF. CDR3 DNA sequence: TGTGCCAGCAGTCTAACAGGGATGTTTTCACCCCTCCACTTT.

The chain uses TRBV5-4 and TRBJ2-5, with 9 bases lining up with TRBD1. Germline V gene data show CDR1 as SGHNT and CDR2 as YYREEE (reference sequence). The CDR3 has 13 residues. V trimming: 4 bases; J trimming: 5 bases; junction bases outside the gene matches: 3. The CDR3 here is CASSTDRGETQYF. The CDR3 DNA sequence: TGTGCCAGCAGCACGGACAGGGGTGAGACCCAGTACTTC.

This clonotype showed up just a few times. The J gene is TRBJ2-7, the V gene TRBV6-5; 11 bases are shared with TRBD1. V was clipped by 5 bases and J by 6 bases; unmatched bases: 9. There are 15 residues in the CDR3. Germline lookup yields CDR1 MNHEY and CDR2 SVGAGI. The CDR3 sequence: CASSDPGTGGSEQYF. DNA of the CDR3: TGTGCCAGCAGTGACCCAGGGACAGGGGGTTCCGAGCAGTACTTC.

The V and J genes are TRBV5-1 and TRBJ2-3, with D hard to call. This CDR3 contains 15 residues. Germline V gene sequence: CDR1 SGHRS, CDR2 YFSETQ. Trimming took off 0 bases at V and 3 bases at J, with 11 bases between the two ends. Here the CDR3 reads CASSLVVRMTDTQYF. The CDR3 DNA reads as TGCGCCAGCAGCTTGGTGGTCAGGATGACAGATACGCAGTATTTT. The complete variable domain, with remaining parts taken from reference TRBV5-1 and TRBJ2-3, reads KAGVTQTPRYLIKTRGQQVTLSCSPISGHRSVSWYQQTPGQGLQFLFEYFSETQRNKGNFPGRFSGRQFSNSRSEMNVSTLELGDSALYLCASSLVVRMTDTQYFGPGTRLTVL.

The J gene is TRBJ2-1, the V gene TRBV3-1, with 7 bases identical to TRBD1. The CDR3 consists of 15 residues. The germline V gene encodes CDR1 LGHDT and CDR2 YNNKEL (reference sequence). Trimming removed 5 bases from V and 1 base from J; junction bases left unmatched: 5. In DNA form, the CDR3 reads TGTGCCAGCAGCAACCGGGACAGTTCCTACAATGAGCAGTTCTTC. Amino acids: CASSNRDSSYNEQFF.

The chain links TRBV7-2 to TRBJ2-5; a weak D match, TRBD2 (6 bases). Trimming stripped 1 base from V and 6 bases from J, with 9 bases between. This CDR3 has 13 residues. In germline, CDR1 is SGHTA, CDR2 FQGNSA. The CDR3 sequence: CASSLELAQTQYF. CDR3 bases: TGTGCCAGCAGCTTAGAACTAGCCCAGACCCAGTACTTC.

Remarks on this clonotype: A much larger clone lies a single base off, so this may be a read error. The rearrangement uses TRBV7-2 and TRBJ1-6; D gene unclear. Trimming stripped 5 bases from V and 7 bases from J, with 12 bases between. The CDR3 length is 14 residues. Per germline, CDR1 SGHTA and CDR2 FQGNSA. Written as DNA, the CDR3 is TGTGCCAGCAGCCACGGAAGAAGAAATTCACCCCTCCACTTT. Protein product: CASSHGRRNSPLHF.